Each of the 9 T cell receptor beta chains below was sequenced from the same sample in a study of identical twins. A single record per CDR3 protein comes from TCRdb applying MiXCR to the 5' RACE reads. In the table there are around 480,000 distinct CDR3 sequences, 13% to 15% of which are singletons. This same sample was also taken into another study, of yellow fever vaccine responses in identical twins.

The sequencing sample was made of CD4+ T cells sorted from blood. The source is a woman under 30 in good health.

In its sample, this clonotype was seen once. The chain carries TRBV28 and TRBJ2-7, with D perhaps TRBD2 (5 bases). This CDR3 region has 13 residues. With 3 bases removed from V and 3 bases from J, the gap between germline ends came to 9 bases. Germline V gene data show CDR1 as MDHEN and CDR2 as SYDVKM. CDR3 region: CASSFGLLYEQYF. CDR3 DNA: TGTGCCAGCAGTTTTGGACTCCTCTACGAGCAGTACTTC.

This clonotype turned up a few times. This rearrangement joins TRBV2 to TRBJ2-5; D is possibly TRBD1 (6 bases). The CDR3 runs 14 residues. The germline V gene encodes CDR1 SNHLY and CDR2 FYNNEI. V lost 5 bases to trimming and J lost 2 bases, with 12 bases between them. The CDR3 DNA reads as TGTGCCAGCAGTCCTTTTCAGGGGCAAGAGACCCAGTACTTC. As protein: CASSPFQGQETQYF. Together with reference TRBV2 and TRBJ2-5, the CDR3 gives the full variable domain: EPEVTQTPSHQVTQMGQEVILRCVPISNHLYFYWYRQILGQKVEFLVSFYNNEISEKSEIFDDQFSVERPDGSNFTLKIRSTKLEDSAMYFCASSPFQGQETQYFGPGTRLLVL.

Only a few counts were recorded for this clonotype. The V call is TRBV28, the J call TRBJ2-1; tentatively, D is TRBD1 (5 bases). Looked up from germline, CDR1 is MDHEN and CDR2 is SYDVKM. V lost 5 bases and J 2 bases, leaving 13 bases between the germline ends. The CDR3 length is 15 residues. The CDR3 loop is CASSPARATYNEQFF. CDR3 sequence (DNA): TGTGCCAGCAGTCCGGCCAGGGCAACCTACAATGAGCAGTTCTTC.

The rearrangement links TRBV18 to TRBJ1-5; unclear D gene. Trimming left V 4 bases short and J 0 bases short, with 7 bases between. Germline CDR1 reads KGHSH; CDR2 reads LQKENI. The CDR3 has 14 residues. Written as DNA, the CDR3 is TGTGCCAGCTCACAAAGTAGTAGCAATCAGCCCCAGCATTTT. It specifies CASSQSSSNQPQHF.

The chain is built from TRBV20-1 and TRBJ1-1; 7 bases are a match to TRBD1. Germline V gene lookup returns CDR1 DFQATT and CDR2 SNEGSKA (reference sequence). The junction had 9 bases not matched to a gene; V was cut back by 4 bases and J by 1 base. The CDR3 sequence is 15 residues long. The CDR3: CSAKNPGQTNTEAFF. The CDR3 bases are TGCAGTGCTAAGAATCCGGGACAGACGAACACTGAAGCTTTCTTT.

The rearrangement uses TRBV6-1 and TRBJ2-4, with 7 bases identical to TRBD2. Per the germline V gene, CDR1 is MNHNS and CDR2 is SASEGT. CDR3 length: 13 amino acids. The ends lost 7 bases at V and 9 bases at J; junction bases unmatched: 9. CDR3 sequence (DNA): TGTGCCAGCAAGGGAGGGAGGGCCGGCATTCAGTACTTC. This sequence encodes CASKGGRAGIQYF.

Worth noting for this clonotype: One end of the junction fails to match germline, which may point to a read error. The rearrangement uses TRBV7-9 and TRBJ2-3; 7 bases align to TRBD1. This CDR3 comprises 17 residues. Per germline, CDR1 SEHNR and CDR2 FQNEAQ (reference sequence). CDR3 sequence (DNA): TGTGCCTGCAGCTTCCCTATAGGGGGCTATGGCACAGATACGCAGTATTTT. Translation: CACSFPIGGYGTDTQYF.

The chain uses TRBV9 and TRBJ1-2, with D maybe TRBD1 (6 bases). CDR1 is SGDLS, CDR2 YYNGEE, per germline. Trimming took 0 bases from V and 4 from J, leaving 10 bases between them. This CDR3 is built from 14 residues. This chain's CDR3 is CASSVEEQGYGYTF. The CDR3 DNA reads TGTGCCAGCAGCGTAGAAGAACAGGGCTATGGCTACACCTTC.

This clonotype was detected a few times. The chain carries TRBV11-2 and TRBJ2-3, with D possibly being TRBD1 (6 bases). Germline loops: CDR1 SGHAT, CDR2 FQNNGV. The CDR3 totals 12 residues. The germline V and J ends were trimmed by 5 bases and 9 bases, with 12 bases remaining between them. CDR3 DNA sequence: TGTGCCAGCAGCGTTACAGGGTTCACGCAGTATTTT. Amino acid sequence: CASSVTGFTQYF. The variable domain in full, with the rest retrieved from reference TRBV11-2 and TRBJ2-3, is EAGVAQSPRYKIIEKRQSVAFWCNPISGHATLYWYQQILGQGPKLLIQFQNNGVVDDSQLPKDRFSAERLKGVDSTLKIQPAKLEDSAVYLCASSVTGFTQYFGPGTRLTVL.